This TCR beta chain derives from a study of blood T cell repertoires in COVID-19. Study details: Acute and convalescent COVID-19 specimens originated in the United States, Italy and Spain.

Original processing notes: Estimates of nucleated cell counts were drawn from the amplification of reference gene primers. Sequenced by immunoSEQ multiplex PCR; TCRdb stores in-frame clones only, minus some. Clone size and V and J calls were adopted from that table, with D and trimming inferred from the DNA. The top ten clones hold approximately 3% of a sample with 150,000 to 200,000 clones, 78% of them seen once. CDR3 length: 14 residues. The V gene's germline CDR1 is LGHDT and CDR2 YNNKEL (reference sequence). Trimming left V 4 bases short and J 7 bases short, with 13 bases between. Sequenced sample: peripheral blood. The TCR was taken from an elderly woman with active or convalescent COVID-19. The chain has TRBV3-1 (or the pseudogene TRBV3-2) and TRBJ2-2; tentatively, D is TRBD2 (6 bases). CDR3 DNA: TGTGCCAGCAGCCGTGACGGGGGAGGCGGGGAGCTGTTTTTT. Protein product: CASSRDGGGGELFF.